One and the same sample provided the 27 T cell receptor beta chains below, sequenced in a study of blood T cell repertoires in COVID-19. Here immunoSEQ multiplex PCR was the method, and the copy in TCRdb shows in-frame clones only, minus some. This sample has about 130,000 clones, with 90% found just once. The source material was peripheral blood. These receptors all come from a man aged 55-75 years with COVID-19, enrolled during active disease.

This clone has a handful of counts. At the DNA level, this CDR3 is encoded by other sequences in the same sample as well. The chain combines TRBV5-1 with TRBJ1-1, with no clear D. V shed 0 bases and J shed 3 bases, with 6 bases lying between them. In germline, CDR1 is SGHRS, CDR2 YFSETQ. CDR3 length: 13 amino acids. The CDR3 nucleotides are TGCGCCAGCAGCTTGGCCGGGGACACTGAAGCTTTCTTT. This encodes CASSLAGDTEAFF. Supplemented by reference TRBV5-1 and TRBJ1-1, the full variable domain reads KAGVTQTPRYLIKTRGQQVTLSCSPISGHRSVSWYQQTPGQGLQFLFEYFSETQRNKGNFPGRFSGRQFSNSRSEMNVSTLELGDSALYLCASSLAGDTEAFFGQGTRLTVV.

The gene calls are TRBV10-2 and TRBJ2-4, with TRBD2 matching over 7 bases. Germline CDR1 WSHSY, CDR2 SAAADI. The trim removed 7 bases at V and 5 bases at J, leaving 5 bases unmatched. The CDR3 has 13 amino acids. The CDR3 DNA reads as TGCGCCAGCAACGGGCTAGCGGAAAACATTCAGTACTTC. It translates to CASNGLAENIQYF.

This chain links TRBV11-2 with TRBJ2-1, with TRBD2 identical over 15 bases. The CDR3 length is 19 residues. V lost 5 bases to trimming and J lost 3 bases; unmatched junction nucleotides: 11. From germline, CDR1 is SGHAT and CDR2 FQNNGV. CDR3 DNA: TGTGCCAGCAGCGGACGGGGACTAGCGGGAGGAAGCCACTACAATGAGCAGTTCTTC. Encoded protein: CASSGRGLAGGSHYNEQFF.

The chain links TRBV6-5 to TRBJ1-2, with D maybe TRBD1 (5 bases). The V and J ends lost 6 bases and 0 bases respectively, with 11 bases between them. Germline values: CDR1 MNHEY, CDR2 SVGAGI. This CDR3 is 14 amino acids long. CDR3 residues: CASRGTLANYGYTF. CDR3 in DNA: TGTGCCAGCAGGGGGACTCTAGCTAACTATGGCTACACCTTC.

This chain joins TRBV3-1 (or the pseudogene TRBV3-2) and TRBJ1-3; D is undetermined. V lost 4 bases and J lost 0, with 4 bases in between. This CDR3 contains 13 residues. Per germline, CDR1 LGHDT and CDR2 YNNKEL (reference sequence). Here the CDR3 reads CASSPYSGNTIYF. Written as DNA, the CDR3 is TGTGCCAGCAGCCCGTACTCTGGAAACACCATATATTTT.

This clone was observed a single time. This chain joins TRBV4-2 and TRBJ1-4, with 9 bases fitting TRBD1. V lost 0 bases, J lost 8 bases, and 4 bases stayed unmatched. CDR3 length equals 15 residues. Looked up from germline, CDR1 is LGHNA and CDR2 is YNFKEQ. CDR3 loop: CASSQDGTGREKLFF. The CDR3 region has the DNA TGTGCCAGCAGCCAAGATGGGACAGGGCGGGAAAAACTGTTTTTT.

The J gene is TRBJ2-5, the V gene TRBV3-1 (or the pseudogene TRBV3-2), with D perhaps TRBD1 (7 bases). This CDR3 is built from 14 residues. The V end was cut by 1 base, the J end by 9 bases, with 15 bases between. The germline CDR1 and CDR2 sequences are LGHDT and YNNKEL (reference sequence). CDR3 loop: CASSQVDRPGAQYF. CDR3 DNA: TGTGCCAGCAGCCAAGTGGACAGGCCGGGGGCCCAGTACTTC.

The chain employs TRBV10-2 and TRBJ1-3, with D tentatively TRBD1 (5 bases). CDR3 length: 16 residues. The germline V gene has CDR1 WSHSY and CDR2 SAAADI. V dropped 2 bases and J dropped 0 bases, with 11 bases sitting between them. The CDR3 region is CASSEKDTYSGNTIYF. The CDR3 bases are TGCGCCAGCAGTGAGAAGGACACCTACTCTGGAAACACCATATATTTT.

In this sample, this clone turned up a few times. The rearrangement links TRBV4-1 to TRBJ1-5; a weak D match, TRBD1 (5 bases). Per the germline V gene, CDR1 is MGHRA and CDR2 is YSYEKL. V was shortened by 5 bases and J by 7 bases, with 9 bases between the two germline ends. CDR3 length equals 12 residues. The CDR3 loop is CASSEGRQPQHF. Here the CDR3 DNA reads TGCGCCAGCAGCGAGGGGAGGCAGCCCCAGCATTTT.

The chain is built from TRBV3-1 (or the pseudogene TRBV3-2) and TRBJ2-3, with D possibly matching TRBD1 (6 bases). This CDR3 region has 16 residues. Germline CDR1 is LGHDT and CDR2 is YNNKEL (reference sequence). Deletions cut 2 bases from V and 0 bases from J, with 12 bases between. The DNA for the CDR3 is TGTGCCAGCAGCCAAAATGGGGGACAAAGCACAGATACGCAGTATTTT. This gives the protein CASSQNGGQSTDTQYF.

This chain joins TRBV2 and TRBJ2-3; 8 nucleotides agree with TRBD2. V trimming: 10 bases; J trimming: 5 bases; junction bases outside the gene matches: 8. Germline V gene lookup returns CDR1 SNHLY and CDR2 FYNNEI. This CDR3 spans 13 amino acids. The CDR3 DNA reads as TGTGCCATCTCGACTAGCGAAATAGATACGCAGTATTTT. As protein: CAISTSEIDTQYF.

V usage is TRBV24-1 and J usage is TRBJ2-3, with 7 bases aligning to TRBD1. Germline assignment: CDR1 KGHDR and CDR2 SFDVKD. The CDR3 has 15 residues. J was trimmed by 3 bases and V by 4 bases; bases with no gene match: 6. CDR3 bases: TGTGCCACCAGTGACCCGGGACAGCTAACAGATACGCAGTATTTT. Translating it yields CATSDPGQLTDTQYF.

V is TRBV11-2 and J is TRBJ2-5; D perhaps matches TRBD1 (5 bases). CDR1 and CDR2 (germline): SGHAT, FQNNGV. This CDR3 spans 13 amino acids. The V gene lost 5 bases and the J gene lost 1 base, with 8 bases spanning the gap. This CDR3 is CASSMGPQETQYF. The CDR3 DNA follows: TGTGCCAGCAGCATGGGGCCCCAAGAGACCCAGTACTTC.

This clone was detected only a few times. CDR3 DNA sequence: TGTGCCAGCAGCTCAGCAAGGACTAGGGCATGGGGCGAGCAGTACTTC. Protein: CASSSARTRAWGEQYF. The gene calls are TRBV7-8 and TRBJ2-7; 7 positions agree with TRBD2. Germline-derived CDR1 and CDR2 are SGHVS and FQNEAQ. This CDR3 is built from 16 residues. V was pared by 4 bases and J by 6 bases, with 15 bases of the junction left unmatched.

The rearrangement joins TRBV29-1 to TRBJ2-5, with TRBD2 matching over 7 bases. The germline CDR1 and CDR2 sequences are SQVTM and ANQGSEA. CDR3 length equals 13 residues. The V gene end was trimmed by 7 bases and the J gene end by 4 bases; junction bases not matched to a gene: 9. CDR3 coding DNA: TGCAGCGGAAGGGAGGGCGCCAGAGAGACCCAGTACTTC. Translating gives CSGREGARETQYF. The full variable domain, in which reference TRBV29-1 and TRBJ2-5 provide the parts outside the CDR3, is SAVISQKPSRDICQRGTSLTIQCQVDSQVTMMFWYRQQPGQSLTLIATANQGSEATYESGFVIDKFPISRPNLTFSTLTVSNMSPEDSSIYLCSGREGARETQYFGPGTRLLVL.

V usage is TRBV6-5 and J usage is TRBJ1-5; a weak D match, TRBD1 (5 bases). The V end lost 6 bases, the J end lost 1 base, and 10 bases lay between the germline ends. CDR1 is MNHEY, CDR2 SVGAGI, per germline. The CDR3 totals 14 residues. CDR3 amino acids: CASSRPGSNQPQHF. The CDR3 DNA follows: TGTGCCAGCAGCAGGCCAGGGAGCAATCAGCCCCAGCATTTT.

J is TRBJ2-7 and V is TRBV19, with 7 bases fitting TRBD2. The germline V gene encodes CDR1 LNHDA and CDR2 SQIVND (reference sequence). The CDR3 contains 15 residues. V was pared by 2 bases and J by 4 bases, with 8 bases of the junction left unmatched. The CDR3 DNA reads as TGTGCCAGTAGTATAATAGCGGGTGGCATTTACGAGCAGTACTTC. This codes for CASSIIAGGIYEQYF.

J is TRBJ2-7 and V is TRBV6-1, with 8 nucleotides matching TRBD2. This CDR3 has 16 residues. Germline CDR1 is MNHNS and CDR2 is SASEGT. V lost 0 bases and J lost 0; bases outside the gene matches: 4. CDR3 nucleotide sequence: TGTGCCAGCAGTGAAGCCCCACTAGCGGCCTCCTACGAGCAGTACTTC. Translated: CASSEAPLAASYEQYF.

This chain links TRBV19 with TRBJ2-6, with D perhaps TRBD1 (6 bases). Germline loops: CDR1 LNHDA, CDR2 SQIVND (reference sequence). This CDR3 contains 16 residues. V was trimmed by 7 bases and J by 0 bases, leaving 13 bases between them. CDR3 coding DNA: TGTGCCAGTAAACCGGACAGCCCCTCTGGGGCCAACGTCCTGACTTTC. Its protein product is CASKPDSPSGANVLTF.

This clone was seen a single time. The gene calls are TRBV4-1 and TRBJ2-5; the match to TRBD2 covers 8 bases. Germline CDR1 reads MGHRA; CDR2 reads YSYEKL. The CDR3 extends over 16 amino acids. V was pared by 3 bases and J by 6 bases, with 12 bases of the junction left unmatched. The DNA of the CDR3 is TGCGCCAGCAGCCAGAGTCAATTAGCGGGACGGAAGACCCAGTACTTC. It yields the protein CASSQSQLAGRKTQYF.

The DNA of the CDR3 is TGCGCCAGCAGCTTGGATCAGATTAACTATGGCTACACCTTC. Translation: CASSLDQINYGYTF. The chain has TRBV5-1 and TRBJ1-2; D unresolved. CDR3 length: 14 amino acids. CDR1 is SGHRS and CDR2 is YFSETQ in the germline V gene. Deletions cut 0 bases from V and 1 base from J, with 7 bases between.

This chain links TRBV3-1 (or the pseudogene TRBV3-2) with TRBJ1-2; D gene unclear. Looked up from germline, CDR1 is LGHDT and CDR2 is YNNKEL (reference sequence). The ends were cut back, 6 bases at V and 3 bases at J, with 11 bases in the middle. The CDR3 has 13 residues. The CDR3 nucleotides are TGTGCCAGCAGTTTCGAATCGGACTATGGCTACACCTTC. Its translation: CASSFESDYGYTF.

This clone was seen only a few times. The chain has TRBV7-3 and TRBJ2-2, with a weak D call TRBD2 (7 bases). Trimming took off 7 bases at V and 4 bases at J, with 22 bases between the two ends. The CDR3 is 17 residues long. CDR1 is SGHTA and CDR2 is FQGTGA in the germline V gene. CDR3 DNA: TGTGCCAGCACCCTCCCGGCGGGGGCGTCGGGCACCGGGGAGCTGTTTTTT. This codes for CASTLPAGASGTGELFF.

This sequence joins TRBV7-2 and TRBJ2-1, with D tentatively TRBD2 (6 bases). Trimming took off 5 bases at V and 1 base at J, with 15 bases between the two ends. The CDR3 has 16 amino acids. From germline, CDR1 is SGHTA and CDR2 FQGNSA. CDR3 amino acids: CASSAGLWKSYNEQFF. The DNA for the CDR3 is TGTGCCAGCAGCGCGGGATTGTGGAAATCCTACAATGAGCAGTTCTTC.

This chain uses TRBV29-1 with TRBJ2-5; the match to TRBD2 covers 12 bases. After removal of 4 bases from V and 7 bases from J, the junction contained 7 bases not matched to a gene. The CDR3 spans 14 residues. Germline V CDR1 and CDR2: SQVTM, ANQGSEA. Here the CDR3 DNA reads TGCAGCGTTGGGACTAGCGGGACCGGCGGGACCCAGTACTTC. Its protein is CSVGTSGTGGTQYF.

This clone was detected only a few times. The chain links TRBV3-1 (or the pseudogene TRBV3-2) to TRBJ1-1; 7 nucleotides agree with TRBD1. V was clipped by 4 bases and J by 1 base; unmatched bases: 9. CDR1 is LGHDT, CDR2 YNNKEL, per germline (reference sequence). The CDR3 sequence is 16 residues long. The CDR3 loop is CASSPQTGTANTEAFF. In DNA form, the CDR3 reads TGTGCCAGCAGCCCACAAACCGGGACAGCGAACACTGAAGCTTTCTTT.

The V and J genes are TRBV19 and TRBJ2-7; D unclear. Germline CDR1 LNHDA, CDR2 SQIVND (reference sequence). V was cut by 10 bases and J by 0 bases, with 16 bases left in between. There are 14 residues in the CDR3. CDR3: CATPRRQASYEQYF. The CDR3 region has the DNA TGTGCCACTCCACGACGGCAGGCCTCCTACGAGCAGTACTTC. The variable domain in full, completed from reference TRBV19 and TRBJ2-7, reads DGGITQSPKYLFRKEGQNVTLSCEQNLNHDAMYWYRQDPGQGLRLIYYSQIVNDFQKGDIAEGYSVSREKKESFPLTVTSAQKNPTAFYLCATPRRQASYEQYFGPGTRLTVT.